The text below deals with one TCR beta chain. The antigen is undetermined. CDR3 length: 12 residues. Between the trimmed V and J ends, which lost 5 bases and 0 bases, there was a span of 2 bases. The germline gives CDR1 KGHSH, CDR2 LQKENI. This entry is derived from a study of shared clonotypes between healthy human individuals. About the study: Donors were a couple of women and a few men aged 18 to 49. Study-level points and caveats: Relative to clonotypes present in all four donors, those not shared had lower generation probabilities. Sampling was confined to blood; repertoires within tissues likely differ.

In the source study's methods: With immunoSEQ giving junction-only sequences and no quality scores, filtering differed. TCRdb's table, derived via immunoSEQ multiplex PCR, lists solely in-frame clones and lacks some. V and J calls and clone size are given by that table; D and trimming were obtained from the DNA. The table lists 2 million to 2.5 million clones, 85% to 95% of them singletons. This TCR was sampled from a man aged 18 to 30 in good health. The sequenced sample consisted of naive CD4+ T cells sorted from blood. Subset denoted: CD45RA+ positively selected. The V gene is TRBV18, the J gene TRBJ1-5; D remains ambiguous. The CDR3: CASSGSNQPQHF. The CDR3 DNA sequence: TGTGCCAGCTCAGGTAGCAATCAGCCCCAGCATTTT.